This T cell receptor beta chain was captured by sequencing in a study of control samples from healthy donors and cancer patients. The CDR3 has 17 residues. The trim removed 2 bases at V and 5 bases at J, leaving 11 bases unmatched. Germline V gene sequence: CDR1 MNHEY, CDR2 SVGEGT. The data were produced by immunoSEQ multiplex PCR, yet TCRdb's version contains in-frame clones alone and is incomplete. The sample lists about 110,000 clones, approximately 80% occurring once. Sample: blood. This clonotype was obtained from a man aged 18 to 30 in good health. The chain links TRBV6-2 or TRBV6-3 to TRBJ1-1, with 10 bases lining up with TRBD1. Written as DNA, the CDR3 is TGTGCCAGCAGTTACGACGAGACAGGGGGCGCAGGAACTGAAGCTTTCTTT. This translates into CASSYDETGGAGTEAFF.